Listed below are T cell receptor beta chains from one sample, sequenced in a study of neurological immune-mediated disorders. MiXCR, run by TCRdb on the 5' RACE reads, gives a single entry per CDR3 protein. The sample records about 74,000 distinct CDR3 sequences, approximately 5.2% being singletons. The sequencing sample was made of PBMCs. The receptors were gathered from a man between 18 and 29 years old with multiple sclerosis. The CDR3 runs from the conserved cysteine through the conserved F or W. The size entry is marked missing in some rows and otherwise reads once, few, many or a size class.

abundance	j_gene	v_gene	CDR3aa
few	TRBJ2-6	TRBV6-5	CASSYDGTAGANVLTF
many	TRBJ2-2	TRBV11-2	CASSFAGELFF
many	TRBJ2-7	TRBV20-1	CSAEDFSTYEQYF
many	TRBJ2-3	TRBV6-2/TRBV6-3	CASLQSTDTQYF
many	TRBJ2-1	TRBV5-1	CASSRTSGGVTHNEQFF
many	TRBJ2-7	TRBV25-1	CASSDPRTSGNKQYF
many	TRBJ1-1	TRBV6-6	CASSYGEGAFF
many	TRBJ2-1	TRBV5-1	CASSFLSRGAYNEQFF
many	TRBJ2-3	TRBV7-9	CASSSPLPASTDTQYF
many	TRBJ2-1	TRBV10-3	CAIGWSYNEQFF
many	TRBJ1-5	TRBV2	CASNKDRGLGQPQNF
.	TRBJ1-2	TRBV20-1	CSASSGGDYGYTF
many	TRBJ2-7	TRBV7-8	CASSYHSSYEQYF